The 20 T cell receptor beta chains below all came from one sample that was sequenced in a study of shared clonotypes between healthy human individuals. Cells designated naive CD8 were CD45RO-negative and were positively selected for CCR7, with terminally differentiated effector memory CD45RA+ cells excluded. Generated by immunoSEQ multiplex PCR, the TCRdb table keeps only in-frame clones and is missing some. The data show millions of clones, 85% to 95% seen once. The material sequenced was naive CD8+ T cells from PBMCs. These receptors were collected from a man between 18 and 35 years old in good health. Some clones in this sample may be carry-over from other donors' samples.

This chain uses TRBV10-3 with TRBJ1-3; 9 nucleotides match TRBD1. This CDR3 is 18 amino acids long. Germline V lookup: CDR1 ENHRY, CDR2 SYGVKD. The trim removed 4 bases at V and 4 bases at J, leaving 14 bases unmatched. In DNA, the CDR3 is TGTGCCATCAGTGTTCGGGGGGGACAGGGCTTCCCCGGAAACACCATATATTTT. Protein sequence: CAISVRGGQGFPGNTIYF.

The chain has TRBV11-2 and TRBJ2-1, with D possibly matching TRBD2 (6 bases). The CDR3 loop spans 16 amino acids. Per germline, CDR1 SGHAT and CDR2 FQNNGV. Trimming left V 3 bases short and J 5 bases short, with 17 bases between. The CDR3 region is CASSFPGQRRDNEQFF. The CDR3 coding sequence is TGTGCCAGCAGCTTTCCTGGACAACGGAGGGACAATGAGCAGTTCTTC.

About this clone itself: This CDR3 is also generated by other DNA sequences in the sample. DNA for the CDR3: TGCGCCAGCAGCCAAGACCGTGCTAGCACAGATACGCAGTATTTT. Translated, it gives CASSQDRASTDTQYF. The chain combines TRBV4-3 with TRBJ2-3; no firm D call. There are 15 residues in the CDR3. Trimming shortened V by 0 bases and J by 0 bases, and 7 bases separated the two germline ends. The germline CDR1 and CDR2 sequences are LGHNA and YSLEER.

The gene calls are TRBV7-9 and TRBJ1-3; no firm D call. Trimming took off 2 bases at V and 0 bases at J, with 14 bases between the two ends. Per the germline V gene, CDR1 is SEHNR and CDR2 is FQNEAQ (reference sequence). The CDR3 has 17 amino acids. CDR3 amino acids: CASSLPRGKDSGNTIYF. DNA of the CDR3: TGTGCCAGCAGCTTACCACGAGGGAAGGACTCTGGAAACACCATATATTTT.

J is TRBJ1-2 and V is TRBV7-3, with D tentatively TRBD1 (5 bases). The length of the CDR3 is 15 residues. Trimming removed 0 bases from V and 0 bases from J, with 8 bases in between. CDR1 SGHTA and CDR2 FQGTGA come from the germline V gene. CDR3 in DNA: TGTGCCAGCAGCTTAACGGGGGAAGCTAACTATGGCTACACCTTC. Its translation is CASSLTGEANYGYTF.

This clone was detected only once. The DNA for the CDR3 is TGTGCCAGCAGCTTAGAGGGACCCCCGTACCAAGAGACCCAGTACTTC. Translating gives CASSLEGPPYQETQYF. The chain joins TRBV7-9 to TRBJ2-5; D might be TRBD1 or TRBD2, each matching 5 bases. CDR1 SEHNR and CDR2 FQNEAQ come from the germline V gene (reference sequence). The V gene lost 1 base and the J gene lost 0 bases, with 12 bases spanning the gap. The CDR3 runs 16 residues.

V is TRBV28 and J is TRBJ2-1; 14 nucleotides match TRBD2. This CDR3 has 22 amino acids. V gave up 3 bases and J gave up 6 bases; unmatched junction bases: 22. Germline-derived CDR1 and CDR2 are MDHEN and SYDVKM. DNA for the CDR3: TGTGCCAGCAGTTTGAGTCTTATGGGGTCAAGAACCGGGACTAGCGGGAGCAATGAGCAGTTCTTC. This translates into CASSLSLMGSRTGTSGSNEQFF.

This chain uses TRBV6-5 with TRBJ1-5; no definite D call. This CDR3 has 12 amino acids. The germline CDR1 and CDR2 sequences are MNHEY and SVGAGI. V lost 4 bases and J 3 bases, leaving 4 bases between the germline ends. Here the CDR3 DNA reads TGTGCCAGCAGTTCCGACAATCAGCCCCAGCATTTT. It encodes CASSSDNQPQHF.

In DNA form, the CDR3 reads TGTGCCAGCAGCTTACGGCCAGCCTACGAGCAGTACTTC. It encodes CASSLRPAYEQYF. The chain couples TRBV5-4 to TRBJ2-7; D is ambiguous. CDR1 is SGHNT, CDR2 YYREEE, per germline (reference sequence). The CDR3 has 13 residues. Trimming shortened V by 2 bases and J by 2 bases, and 8 bases separated the two germline ends.

V and J are TRBV19 and TRBJ2-1; D remains unclear. In germline, CDR1 is LNHDA, CDR2 SQIVND (reference sequence). The V end lost 4 bases, the J end lost 5 bases, and 6 bases lay between the germline ends. This CDR3 is built from 12 residues. The CDR3 sequence is CASSTSDNEQFF. As DNA, the CDR3 is TGTGCCAGTAGTACAAGTGACAATGAGCAGTTCTTC.

The genes are TRBV4-1 and TRBJ2-3, with D tentatively TRBD2 (7 bases). Germline CDR1 and CDR2: MGHRA and YSYEKL. V was trimmed by 4 bases and J by 10 bases, leaving 30 bases between them. The CDR3 is 18 amino acids. CDR3 bases: TGCGCCAGCAGCCCCCCACTGGAGCGGGACATCCTTGGATCGGCGCAGTATTTT. This gives the protein CASSPPLERDILGSAQYF.

V gene TRBV4-3 combines with J gene TRBJ2-5; 7 nucleotides agree with TRBD2. The better agreement between TRBJ2-7 and the DNA end casts doubt on the J call. Germline V gives CDR1 LGHNA, CDR2 YSLEER. The CDR3 runs 15 residues. The CDR3 protein is CASKWARGSSYEQYF. Written as DNA, the CDR3 is TGCGCCAGCAAATGGGCGCGGGGGAGCTCCTACGAGCAGTACTTC.

The J gene is TRBJ2-5, the V gene TRBV7-8; D is ambiguous. Germline assignment: CDR1 SGHVS and CDR2 FQNEAQ. V was clipped by 5 bases and J by 4 bases, with 11 bases between them. The CDR3 is 13 residues long. CDR3 loop: CASSPGPGETQYF. The CDR3 region has the DNA TGTGCCAGCAGCCCCGGCCCCGGAGAGACCCAGTACTTC.

This clone occurred once. This sequence joins TRBV10-2 and TRBJ2-7, with D perhaps given as TRBD1 or TRBD2 (5 bases each). This CDR3 contains 14 residues. V was cut by 4 bases and J by 5 bases, with 15 bases left in between. Germline-derived CDR1 and CDR2 are WSHSY and SAAADI. CDR3 nucleotides: TGCGCCAGCAGTGGACGGGGCGCAAGACACGAGCAGTACTTC. This codes for CASSGRGARHEQYF.

With respect to this clone: Distinct nucleotide sequences in the sample also encode this CDR3. In nucleotides, the CDR3 is TGTGCCAGCAGTTTAGGTCCCTCCTACGAGCAGTACTTC. Translated: CASSLGPSYEQYF. The chain carries TRBV27 and TRBJ2-7; no firm D call. CDR1 and CDR2 from the germline V gene are MNHEY and SMNVEV (reference sequence). The CDR3 has 13 residues. Trimming left V 2 bases short and J 0 bases short, with 5 bases between.

V gene TRBV4-3 combines with J gene TRBJ2-4; D unclear. The ends were cut back, 0 bases at V and 8 bases at J, with 11 bases in the middle. This CDR3 is 14 amino acids long. The germline V gene has CDR1 LGHNA and CDR2 YSLEER. The CDR3 nucleotides are TGCGCCAGCAGCCAAGAAAAGGGCCCTGACATTCAGTACTTC. This translates into CASSQEKGPDIQYF.

The rearrangement uses TRBV27 and TRBJ2-7, with 8 bases lining up with TRBD1. V shed 5 bases, J shed 3 bases, and the junction held 12 bases outside the gene matches. This CDR3 spans 16 amino acids. Germline V gives CDR1 MNHEY, CDR2 SMNVEV (reference sequence). CDR3 region: CASSGGTGASVYEQYF. The CDR3, as DNA: TGTGCCAGCAGTGGAGGGACAGGCGCCTCCGTCTACGAGCAGTACTTC.

This chain connects TRBV28 to TRBJ2-1; 13 bases are a match to TRBD2. Germline CDR1 is MDHEN and CDR2 is SYDVKM. The length of the CDR3 is 15 residues. J was trimmed by 8 bases and V by 6 bases; bases with no gene match: 7. CDR3 in amino acids: CASRFGTSGKDEQFF. CDR3 DNA: TGTGCCAGCAGGTTTGGGACTAGCGGGAAGGATGAGCAGTTCTTC. The complete variable domain, with remaining parts taken from reference TRBV28 and TRBJ2-1, reads DVKVTQSSRYLVKRTGEKVFLECVQDMDHENMFWYRQDPGLGLRLIYFSYDVKMKEKGDIPEGYSVSREKKERFSLILESASTNQTSMYLCASRFGTSGKDEQFFGPGTRLTVL.

This sequence joins TRBV19 and TRBJ1-4, with a weak D call TRBD1 (5 bases). The ends were cut back, 4 bases at V and 4 bases at J, with 13 bases in the middle. The CDR3 consists of 15 residues. Germline V lookup: CDR1 LNHDA, CDR2 SQIVND (reference sequence). The CDR3 sequence is CASSTRVSGNEKLFF. In DNA, the CDR3 is TGTGCCAGTAGTACCAGGGTGTCGGGTAATGAAAAACTGTTTTTT.

The chain employs TRBV5-4 and TRBJ2-7; perhaps TRBD1 as D (5 bases). Trimming took off 3 bases at V and 6 bases at J, with 19 bases between the two ends. This CDR3 comprises 15 residues. Germline V gene sequence: CDR1 SGHNT, CDR2 YYREEE (reference sequence). This chain's CDR3 is CASSSAGIVVGEQYF. For the CDR3, the DNA is TGTGCCAGCAGCTCCGCAGGGATTGTTGTAGGCGAGCAGTACTTC.